The 29 T cell receptor beta chains in this list originate from one sample, sequenced in a study of blood T cell repertoires in COVID-19. The assay was immunoSEQ multiplex PCR, and TCRdb's table has in-frame clones only and misses some. The table lists nearly 350,000 clones, more than 75% of them singletons, with around 6% in the top ten. Specimen: peripheral blood. These receptors all stem from a woman in her fifties or sixties with COVID-19, enrolled during active disease.

The chain joins TRBV7-8 to TRBJ1-2, with D possibly TRBD1 on 5 matching bases. In germline, CDR1 is SGHVS, CDR2 FQNEAQ. The germline V and J ends were trimmed by 0 bases and 7 bases, with 9 bases remaining between them. The CDR3 has 13 residues. The CDR3 DNA reads as TGTGCCAGCAGCTTAGCCAGGGATCTTGGCTACACCTTC. Amino acid sequence: CASSLARDLGYTF.

The chain is built from TRBV5-4 and TRBJ2-1; perhaps TRBD2 as D (5 bases). The ends were cut back, 3 bases at V and 1 base at J, with 17 bases in the middle. Germline CDR1 is SGHNT and CDR2 is YYREEE (reference sequence). The CDR3 loop spans 17 amino acids. In nucleotides, the CDR3 is TGTGCCAGCAGCTCCGGTGGTGTCAGCGGATCCTACAATGAGCAGTTCTTC. Its translation is CASSSGGVSGSYNEQFF.

CDR3 protein: CASSSTRTGVGDTQYF. CDR3 nucleotide sequence: TGTGCCAGCAGCTCGACCCGGACAGGGGTGGGGGATACGCAGTATTTT. The rearrangement joins TRBV7-8 to TRBJ2-3; 9 bases are shared with TRBD1. Germline V gene sequence: CDR1 SGHVS, CDR2 FQNEAQ. Trimming at V came to 4 bases and at J to 6 bases, leaving 11 bases not matched to a gene. CDR3 length: 16 residues. Supplemented by reference TRBV7-8 and TRBJ2-3, the full variable domain reads GAGVSQSPRYKVAKRGQDVALRCDPISGHVSLFWYQQALGQGPEFLTYFQNEAQLDKSGLPSDRFFAERPEGSVSTLKIQRTQQEDSAVYLCASSSTRTGVGDTQYFGPGTRLTVL.

CDR3 in DNA: TGCGCCAGCAGCTTAGGACAGGGGTTTGGAGGCACTGAAGCTTTCTTT. Residues: CASSLGQGFGGTEAFF. This sequence joins TRBV5-1 and TRBJ1-1; TRBD1 agrees at 9 bases. The CDR3 runs to 16 residues. The ends lost 2 bases at V and 4 bases at J; junction bases unmatched: 9. CDR1 and CDR2 from the germline V gene are SGHRS and YFSETQ.

The chain uses TRBV10-3 and TRBJ2-4, with 7 positions matching TRBD2. The V gene's germline CDR1 is ENHRY and CDR2 SYGVKD. The V gene end was trimmed by 3 bases and the J gene end by 0 bases; junction bases not matched to a gene: 11. The CDR3 has 18 amino acids. CDR3 DNA: TGTGCCATCAGTGACGGGGGGAGAGGGGCAGTAGCCAAAAACATTCAGTACTTC. Protein product: CAISDGGRGAVAKNIQYF.

The chain is built from TRBV30 and TRBJ2-7; a weak D match, TRBD1 (6 bases). V lost 1 base and J lost 5, with 9 bases in between. CDR3 length equals 12 residues. Germline CDR1 reads GTSNPN; CDR2 reads SVGIG (reference sequence). The CDR3 coding sequence is TGTGCCTGGAGTGCGGACAGAGACGAGCAGTACTTC. It is translated as CAWSADRDEQYF.

This clone was seen once. The chain links TRBV7-2 to TRBJ2-1, with 10 positions matching TRBD2. Germline-derived CDR1 and CDR2 are SGHTA and FQGNSA. The CDR3 runs 19 residues. The J segment lost 6 bases and the V segment lost 2 bases, leaving 16 bases of the junction unmatched. The CDR3 loop reads CASSLRGRLAGAGSNEQFF. In nucleotides, the CDR3 is TGTGCCAGCAGCTTAAGGGGTCGGCTAGCGGGAGCCGGGAGCAATGAGCAGTTCTTC.

The V gene is TRBV15, the J gene TRBJ2-3; TRBD2 might be the D (6 bases). V was trimmed by 0 bases and J by 1 base, leaving 11 bases between them. The germline gives CDR1 LNHNV, CDR2 YYDKDF (reference sequence). The CDR3 consists of 16 residues. CDR3 DNA sequence: TGTGCCACCAGCAGAGATGGCGGGGCAGGCACAGATACGCAGTATTTT. Its translation: CATSRDGGAGTDTQYF. The whole variable domain, remainder taken from reference TRBV15 and TRBJ2-3, is DAMVIQNPRYQVTQFGKPVTLSCSQTLNHNVMYWYQQKSSQAPKLLFHYYDKDFNNEADTPDNFQSRRPNTSFCFLDIRSPGLGDTAMYLCATSRDGGAGTDTQYFGPGTRLTVL.

V usage is TRBV7-8 and J usage is TRBJ2-7; maybe TRBD1 (5 bases). The germline V gene has CDR1 SGHVS and CDR2 FQNEAQ. This CDR3 has 14 amino acids. Trimming cost V 4 bases and J 0 bases, with 10 bases left between them. CDR3 DNA sequence: TGTGCCAGCAGCTATCACAGGAGCTCCTACGAGCAGTACTTC. Translated, it gives CASSYHRSSYEQYF. Supplemented by reference TRBV7-8 and TRBJ2-7, the full variable domain reads GAGVSQSPRYKVAKRGQDVALRCDPISGHVSLFWYQQALGQGPEFLTYFQNEAQLDKSGLPSDRFFAERPEGSVSTLKIQRTQQEDSAVYLCASSYHRSSYEQYFGPGTRLTVT.

This CDR3 is CASSLEGGTGLRDTQYF. CDR3 coding DNA: TGCGCCAGCAGCTTGGAGGGAGGGACAGGGTTACGAGATACGCAGTATTTT. V usage is TRBV5-1 and J usage is TRBJ2-3; 9 nucleotides match TRBD1. Germline CDR1 SGHRS, CDR2 YFSETQ. The CDR3 is 17 amino acids. J gave up 5 bases and V 0 bases, and 10 bases lay outside the gene matches. The entire variable domain, with the rest obtained from reference TRBV5-1 and TRBJ2-3, is as follows: KAGVTQTPRYLIKTRGQQVTLSCSPISGHRSVSWYQQTPGQGLQFLFEYFSETQRNKGNFPGRFSGRQFSNSRSEMNVSTLELGDSALYLCASSLEGGTGLRDTQYFGPGTRLTVL.

This chain uses TRBV6-6 with TRBJ2-1, with D unresolved. The V end was cut by 2 bases, the J end by 9 bases, with 11 bases between. The CDR3 contains 13 residues. Per the germline V gene, CDR1 is MNHNY and CDR2 is SVGAGI (reference sequence). CDR3 protein: CASSYALGSEQFF. The CDR3, as DNA: TGTGCCAGCAGTTACGCCCTCGGTAGTGAGCAGTTCTTC.

This chain joins TRBV5-6 and TRBJ2-2; tentative D call: TRBD1 (6 bases). This CDR3 has 16 residues. Germline V lookup: CDR1 SGHDT, CDR2 YYEEEE. V was pared by 4 bases and J by 0 bases, with 13 bases between. CDR3 protein: CASSTLDRSNTGELFF. The CDR3 DNA follows: TGTGCCAGCAGCACACTGGACAGATCGAACACCGGGGAGCTGTTTTTT.

This chain uses TRBV12-3 or TRBV12-4 with TRBJ1-2; tentatively, D is TRBD1 (5 bases). The CDR3 runs 13 residues. Trimming removed 3 bases at V and 10 bases at J, with 15 bases between. The CDR3 region has the DNA TGTGCCAGCAGTTTGGGGCAGGGAGGTGACTACACCTTC. Translation: CASSLGQGGDYTF.

The chain's CDR3 is CASSTNSGSANNEQFF. CDR3 bases: TGCGCCAGCAGCACCAATAGCGGGAGCGCCAACAATGAGCAGTTCTTC. The chain couples TRBV5-1 to TRBJ2-1; 9 bases are shared with TRBD2. The V gene end was trimmed by 4 bases and the J gene end by 5 bases; junction bases not matched to a gene: 10. This CDR3 contains 16 residues. The V gene's germline CDR1 is SGHRS and CDR2 YFSETQ.

This chain joins TRBV10-3 and TRBJ1-2; TRBD1 matches 8 bases. The germline CDR1 and CDR2 sequences are ENHRY and SYGVKD. V was clipped by 0 bases and J by 4 bases; unmatched bases: 10. The CDR3 consists of 17 residues. The CDR3 DNA reads as TGTGCCATCAGTGAGTCGCTAGGACAGGGCCAATTCTATGGCTACACCTTC. Protein: CAISESLGQGQFYGYTF.

The V and J genes are TRBV5-6 and TRBJ1-1; possible D gene TRBD1, 6 bases. The V and J ends lost 5 bases and 5 bases respectively, with 16 bases between them. From germline, CDR1 is SGHDT and CDR2 YYEEEE. The CDR3 sequence is 14 residues long. CDR3 nucleotides: TGTGCCAGCAGATTACAGGGTTGGGGGACTGAAGCTTTCTTT. The encoded protein is CASRLQGWGTEAFF.

The rearrangement uses TRBV18 and TRBJ1-6; D not resolved. V lost 3 bases and J 7 bases, leaving 10 bases between the germline ends. The CDR3 length is 14 residues. The germline V gene has CDR1 KGHSH and CDR2 LQKENI. CDR3 loop: CASSPPGPNSPLHF. The CDR3 DNA sequence: TGTGCCAGCTCACCCCCTGGCCCAAATTCACCCCTCCACTTT.

V usage is TRBV15 and J usage is TRBJ2-5; D not resolved. The CDR3 length is 14 residues. In germline, CDR1 is LNHNV, CDR2 YYDKDF (reference sequence). With 1 base removed from V and 2 bases from J, the gap between germline ends came to 8 bases. In DNA form, the CDR3 reads TGTGCCACCAGCAGAGGCGGTCTGCAAGAGACCCAGTACTTC. This sequence encodes CATSRGGLQETQYF. Full variable domain (outside the CDR3, taken from reference TRBV15 and TRBJ2-5): DAMVIQNPRYQVTQFGKPVTLSCSQTLNHNVMYWYQQKSSQAPKLLFHYYDKDFNNEADTPDNFQSRRPNTSFCFLDIRSPGLGDTAMYLCATSRGGLQETQYFGPGTRLLVL.

The chain is built from TRBV6-5 and TRBJ2-2; TRBD1 matches 9 bases. Germline V gene data show CDR1 as MNHEY and CDR2 as SVGAGI. V shed 2 bases, J shed 8 bases, and the junction held 9 bases outside the gene matches. The CDR3 has 16 amino acids. CDR3 sequence (DNA): TGTGCCAGCAGTTACACGACAGGACAGGGGACGGGGGAGCTGTTTTTT. Protein sequence: CASSYTTGQGTGELFF.

The chain has TRBV5-5 and TRBJ2-7; a possible D gene is TRBD1 (6 bases). Germline values: CDR1 SGHKS, CDR2 YYEKEE (reference sequence). The CDR3 loop spans 19 amino acids. V dropped 4 bases and J dropped 0 bases, with 26 bases sitting between them. CDR3 nucleotide sequence: TGTGCCAGCAGCCCGAGGGACAACAGGGCTAGCTCCCCCTCCTACGAGCAGTACTTC. Translated, it gives CASSPRDNRASSPSYEQYF.

This clone appeared once. The chain links TRBV29-1 to TRBJ2-1; 11 nucleotides match TRBD1. The CDR3 extends over 15 amino acids. J was trimmed by 4 bases and V by 3 bases; bases with no gene match: 5. Germline values: CDR1 SQVTM, CDR2 ANQGSEA. The CDR3 nucleotides read TGCAGCGTTGAGTACCGGGACAGGGGGTACAATGAGCAGTTCTTC. Residues: CSVEYRDRGYNEQFF.

This clone was recorded only once. The chain is built from TRBV9 and TRBJ2-3; TRBD2 is a possible D gene (6 bases). The CDR3 totals 15 residues. Germline V CDR1 and CDR2: SGDLS, YYNGEE. The germline V and J ends were trimmed by 0 bases and 4 bases, with 12 bases remaining between them. The CDR3 bases are TGTGCCAGCAGCGTAGTACTAGGAGGGGCAGATACGCAGTATTTT. This gives the protein CASSVVLGGADTQYF.

This rearrangement joins TRBV5-5 to TRBJ1-2; the D is unclear. CDR1 SGHKS and CDR2 YYEKEE come from the germline V gene (reference sequence). This CDR3 is built from 14 residues. Trimming removed 4 bases from V and 8 bases from J, with 18 bases in between. The CDR3 here is CASSIDAGSGGYTF. In DNA form, the CDR3 reads TGTGCCAGCAGCATTGATGCAGGCTCGGGGGGCTACACCTTC.

The rearrangement joins TRBV18 to TRBJ1-5, with a tentative D call TRBD1 (5 bases). The V and J ends lost 3 bases and 5 bases respectively, with 8 bases between them. Germline CDR1 reads KGHSH; CDR2 reads LQKENI. The CDR3 is made up of 13 amino acids. In DNA, the CDR3 is TGTGCCAGCTCACCCGAACAGGATCAGCCCCAGCATTTT. This encodes CASSPEQDQPQHF.

V usage is TRBV25-1 and J usage is TRBJ2-7; D is perhaps TRBD1 (6 bases). In germline, CDR1 is MGHDK, CDR2 SYGVNS. Between the trimmed V and J ends, which lost 0 bases and 4 bases, there was a span of 19 bases. This CDR3 comprises 17 residues. The DNA for the CDR3 is TGTGCCAGCAGTGAATACCCCCGTGGGGGCGAAGTATACGAGCAGTACTTC. This translates into CASSEYPRGGEVYEQYF.

This clone was seen once. V is TRBV6-2 or TRBV6-3 and J is TRBJ2-1; 8 bases are shared with TRBD1. CDR3 length: 14 amino acids. The germline V gene has CDR1 MNHEY and CDR2 SVGEGT. Trimming took 4 bases from V and 5 from J; bases not matched to a gene: 4. CDR3 protein: CASSSDRGHNEQFF. CDR3 sequence (DNA): TGTGCCAGCAGTTCCGACAGGGGACACAATGAGCAGTTCTTC.

The chain has TRBV20-1 and TRBJ1-1; D is uncertain. Germline V lookup: CDR1 DFQATT, CDR2 SNEGSKA (reference sequence). Trimming pared 3 bases from V and 1 base from J, leaving 6 bases between. The CDR3 sequence is 12 residues long. Here the CDR3 reads CSASYRNTEAFF. The CDR3 region has the DNA TGCAGTGCTAGTTACAGGAACACTGAAGCTTTCTTT.

This rearrangement joins TRBV3-1 (or the pseudogene TRBV3-2) to TRBJ1-1; D is perhaps TRBD1 (5 bases). The CDR3 has 14 amino acids. Between the trimmed V and J ends, which lost 1 base and 13 bases, there was a span of 19 bases. Per germline, CDR1 LGHDT and CDR2 YNNKEL (reference sequence). DNA of the CDR3: TGTGCCAGCAGCCAAGGCCGGGGGGGGACCCACCATTTCTTT. It is translated as CASSQGRGGTHHFF.

In DNA, the CDR3 is TGTGCCAGCAGTATACAGTCTAACTATGGCTACACCTTC. It codes for CASSIQSNYGYTF. The chain recombines TRBV12-3 or TRBV12-4 with TRBJ1-2; D is uncertain. This CDR3 has 13 amino acids. V was shortened by 5 bases and J by 0 bases, with 7 bases between the two germline ends.